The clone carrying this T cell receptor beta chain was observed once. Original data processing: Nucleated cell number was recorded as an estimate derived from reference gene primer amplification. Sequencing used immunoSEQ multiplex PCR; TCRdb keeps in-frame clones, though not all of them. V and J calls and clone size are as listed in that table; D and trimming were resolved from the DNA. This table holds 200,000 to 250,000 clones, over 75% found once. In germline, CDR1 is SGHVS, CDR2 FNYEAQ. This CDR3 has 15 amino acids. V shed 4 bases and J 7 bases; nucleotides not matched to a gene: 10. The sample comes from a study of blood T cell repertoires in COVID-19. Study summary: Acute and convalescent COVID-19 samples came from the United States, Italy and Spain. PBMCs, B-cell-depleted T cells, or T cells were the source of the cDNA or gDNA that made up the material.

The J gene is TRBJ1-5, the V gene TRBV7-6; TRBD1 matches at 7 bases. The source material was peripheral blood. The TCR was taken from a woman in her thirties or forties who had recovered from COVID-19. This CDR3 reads CASSSDIRGRQPQHF. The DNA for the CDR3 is TGTGCCAGCAGCTCTGATATAAGGGGGCGGCAGCCCCAGCATTTT.